Each of the 10 T cell receptor beta chains below was sequenced from the same sample in a study of T cell repertoires in cytomegalovirus infection (dated by TCRdb to about 2019). Data came from an Illumina HiSeq 1500. TCRdb applied fastp at Q25 and MiXCR to the public reads, then kept only in-frame beta chains. Every CDR3 protein is listed once, alongside the most common genes and DNA of its rows. The sample table shows under 600,000 distinct CDR3 sequences, and about 15% are seen once. The leading ten clones occupy about 24% of the sample. Sequencing input: CD8+ T cells from PBMCs. These receptors were collected from a human donor in good health (CMV status not recorded). Some clones in this sample may be carry-over from other donors' samples.

The V and J genes are TRBV20-1 and TRBJ2-3; D not certain. The CDR3 sequence is 14 residues long. CDR1 DFQATT and CDR2 SNEGSKA come from the germline V gene (reference sequence). Trimming removed 3 bases at V and 0 bases at J, with 10 bases between. For the CDR3, the DNA is TGCAGTGCTAGCCCACGCGAAAGCACAGATACGCAGTATTTT. Translated, it gives CSASPRESTDTQYF.

Only a few counts were recorded for this clonotype. The rearrangement links TRBV19 to TRBJ2-5, with 7 bases matching TRBD1. This CDR3 is 14 amino acids long. V lost 4 bases to trimming and J lost 5 bases; unmatched junction nucleotides: 7. Per the germline V gene, CDR1 is LNHDA and CDR2 is SQIVND (reference sequence). This CDR3 is CASSTDREGETQYF. In nucleotides, the CDR3 is TGTGCCAGTAGTACCGACAGGGAAGGGGAGACCCAGTACTTC.

The table lists this clonotype with a few counts. The chain carries TRBV4-1 and TRBJ2-3; D gene ambiguous. CDR1 and CDR2 (germline): MGHRA, YSYEKL. Trimming took off 2 bases at V and 4 bases at J, with 7 bases between the two ends. The CDR3 has 13 residues. CDR3 region: CASSQIHPDTQYF. Here the CDR3 DNA reads TGCGCCAGCAGCCAAATTCACCCAGATACGCAGTATTTT.

The V gene is TRBV4-1, the J gene TRBJ2-7, with 11 bases aligning to TRBD1. V lost 5 bases, J lost 5 bases, and 14 bases stayed unmatched. CDR1 MGHRA and CDR2 YSYEKL come from the germline V gene. The CDR3 consists of 17 residues. CDR3: CASSLGQGGTLGHEQYF. As DNA, the CDR3 is TGCGCCAGCAGCTTGGGACAGGGGGGGACCCTGGGCCACGAGCAGTACTTC.

A word on this clonotype: One junction end does not reproduce the germline sequence, and a read error may be involved. The CDR3, as DNA: TGTGCCACCAGCAGAGATAGGCGGGGCTGGAGCACCGGGGTGCTGTTTTTT. This encodes CATSRDRRGWSTGVLFF. The V and J genes are TRBV15 and TRBJ2-2; D might be TRBD2 (6 bases). Germline V gene sequence: CDR1 LNHNV, CDR2 YYDKDF (reference sequence). This CDR3 contains 17 residues.

The chain recombines TRBV6-1 with TRBJ1-2, with D maybe TRBD1 (6 bases). This CDR3 contains 12 residues. Germline V lookup: CDR1 MNHNS, CDR2 SASEGT. Trimming removed 5 bases from V and 4 bases from J, with 8 bases in between. CDR3 sequence reads: CASSPGVYGYTF. The CDR3 bases are TGTGCCAGCAGTCCAGGGGTCTATGGCTACACCTTC.

The chain is built from TRBV20-1 and TRBJ2-1; 9 nucleotides align to TRBD2. Germline-derived CDR1 and CDR2 are DFQATT and SNEGSKA (reference sequence). V dropped 0 bases and J dropped 9; count of bases not matched to a gene: 15. The CDR3 runs 17 residues. CDR3 region: CSARDKSGRGGRGEQFF. CDR3 DNA: TGCAGTGCTAGAGATAAGTCGGGGCGGGGGGGCCGGGGTGAGCAGTTCTTC.

There are a few counts of this clonotype. A single base separates this from a much larger clone, so it may be a read error. V is TRBV7-8 and J is TRBJ1-1; D ambiguous. The CDR3 is 12 amino acids. Germline lookup yields CDR1 SGHVS and CDR2 FQNEAQ. The CDR3 DNA follows: TGTGCCAACAGCGCGAGGAGAGATGAAGCTTTCTTT. Protein sequence: CANSARRDEAFF.

This clonotype was observed at least ten times. This chain's CDR3 is CASSPPQGGGSPLHF. CDR3 bases: TGTGCCAGCAGTCCCCCACAGGGAGGGGGCTCACCCCTCCACTTT. This chain connects TRBV6-1 to TRBJ1-6, with 7 positions matching TRBD1. The CDR3 sequence is 15 residues long. Germline CDR1 is MNHNS and CDR2 is SASEGT. V gave up 5 bases and J gave up 10 bases; unmatched junction bases: 11.

The chain uses TRBV20-1 and TRBJ1-5; TRBD1 matches 8 bases. The CDR3 has 13 amino acids. Losses at the gene ends were 6 bases for V and 8 bases for J; bases not matched to a gene: 9. In germline, CDR1 is DFQATT, CDR2 SNEGSKA (reference sequence). As DNA, the CDR3 is TGCAGTGCCAGACAGGGGAGTGGGAAGCCCCAGCATTTT. Protein: CSARQGSGKPQHF.